Described below is a single T cell receptor beta chain sequence and its context. Its antigen target is currently unknown. No base-level quality is on record; no much larger clone is a single base apart. The cohort consisted of more than 650 healthy bone marrow donors. Cohort members were all nominally healthy when sampled, although unrecorded immune exposures were likely present. Of the 650 to 750 cohort members, around 280 had positive CMV serostatus and fewer than 400 had negative CMV serostatus, and CMV serostatus was not recorded for the donor. Each donor provided a peripheral blood sample, and peripheral blood mononuclear cells were used for TCR beta sequencing. The Qiagen DNeasy Blood Extraction Kit was used to extract genomic DNA from the blood cell samples. The data belong to a study of cytomegalovirus exposure and HLA in healthy donors (dated by TCRdb to 2016 to 2017). Broadly, across the study: An earlier analysis of approximately 640 of the donors reported about 250 Gb of sequence data and about 100 million unique TCR beta sequences from about 180 million T cells. An early release that covered 640 HLA-typed donors contained approximately 320 gigabases of sequencing data and tens of millions of unique TCR sequences. Of the roughly 400 genotyped donors, approximately 82% fell in the genetic ancestry cluster associated with self-reported Caucasian donors. The aim of the study was to test whether cataloging public T cell receptors could identify signatures of past pathogen exposure. Using immunosequencing, the study profiled T cell repertoires from roughly 650 subjects and related those repertoires to cytomegalovirus serostatus. A separate validation cohort of over a hundred different subjects was used in addition to the roughly 620-subject first cohort. High-throughput TCR immunosequencing, statistical association of individual TCRs with disease status, and machine learning were combined to predict cytomegalovirus infection status. To study patterns of TCR occurrence, a later analysis re-analyzed previously published TCR beta repertoires from 500 to 850 donors and added high-resolution HLA genotyping. In the later analysis, no new phenotypic data were used to find candidate immune exposures; instead, reliance was placed on TCR beta sequences and their occurrence across donors. In an earlier analysis of 587 of the donors, high-throughput TCR beta sequencing was used to judge whether each TCR beta V gene segment behaved as functional or pseudogenic. Alongside the repertoire data, information on donor age, sex, ethnicity and CMV serostatus was compiled. A later genetic analysis used genome-wide SNP genotypes for about three fifths of the 666 donors, treating that subset as a discovery cohort. Every repertoire in the discovery cohort had been generated on one and the same sequencing platform. HLA typing included class I and class II loci at four-digit resolution. The number of typed donors differed by locus: about 620-640 for A, B, C, DRB1 and DQB1; some 500 for DQA1; approximately 600 for DPA1; and about 450 for DPB1. Because of strong linkage in the cohort, a few DR-DQ haplotypes were treated as single units for association and clustering. On average, about 240,000 unique TCR beta nucleotide sequences were sequenced per donor among several hundred genotyped donors of the cohort, with 15% to 20% of those sequences being non-productive.

To prepare the library, the immunoSEQ multiplex PCR assay was applied. A mixture of 60 forward primers for TCR Vbeta segments and 13 reverse primers for TCR Jbeta segments was used in the multiplex PCR. Amplification of the CDR3 region of rearranged TCR beta genes was performed with a multiplex PCR assay on genomic DNA. On the Illumina HiSeq System, the amplified TCR beta libraries were sequenced as 87-base-pair reads. The study's own analysis went as follows. Across the 500 to 850 repertoires, a later analysis counted approximately 83 million unique TCR beta chains, approximately 10 million of which were shared by at least two donors. A nearest-neighbor algorithm error-corrected the raw reads and collapsed the reads into unique sequences, merging closely related sequences to remove PCR and sequencing errors. V, D and J gene segments were assigned by aligning CDR3 sequences to IMGT reference sequences. For a sequence to be retained, at least a six-nucleotide match to both a V gene segment and a J gene segment was required. A rearrangement was called productive if the CDR3 had no stop codons and remained in frame with V and J, and every other rearrangement was called non-productive. CDR3 was defined according to IMGT convention as the region running from the second conserved V-encoded cysteine to the conserved J-encoded phenylalanine. The earlier analysis of about 640 of the donors excluded any sequence lacking an unambiguous match to a single V gene segment. An earlier analysis of some 500 of the donors classified V segments as functional when productive rearrangements were above 56.7% and as segregating when the standard deviation between donors was above 5%. A statistical classification framework was built for diagnosing cytomegalovirus status from the catalog of TCR beta chain sequences. A later analysis assigned V and J genes by comparing TCR nucleotide sequences with IMGT/GENE-DB human TR gene sequences. A later analysis assigned CDR3 sequences and most-parsimonious VDJ recombination scenarios with the TCRdist pipeline. In a later analysis, each TCR beta chain was defined by its CDR3 amino acid sequence together with its V-gene family, and reads without a unique V-gene family were excluded. To address suspected cross-contamination and a sequencing artifact, a later analysis removed 550 to 750 highly shared, low-generation-probability nucleotide sequences. For each public chain, a later analysis derived a clonal expansion index from normalized ranks of inferred template counts within each repertoire. A later analysis computed generation probabilities with a VDJ recombination model fitted to out-of-frame rearrangements, and checked the results against IGoR. In a later analysis, TCR-TCR, TCR-HLA and TCR-CMV co-occurrence was scored with hypergeometric tests, and a repertoire-size bias correction was applied to TCR pairs. A later analysis estimated false discovery rates by permuting HLA or CMV assignments 20 times. In a later analysis, co-occurring TCRs were grouped using DBSCAN, and TCRdist sequence similarity was added for clustering within HLA-allele-positive subsets. Co-occurrence clustering excluded repertoires with fewer than 30,000 or more than 120,000 public chains, plus five with anomalous nucleotide sharing. Not all clones reach the TCRdb copy of this immuneACCESS table, which keeps in-frame sequences only. Checked studies attribute under half of the gap to unresolved V genes and leave the rest unexplained. The V and J calls and clone size are taken from that table; D and trimming were inferred from the DNA. This sample has approximately 150,000 clones in its table, and 80% of those were observed once. The biggest ten clones account for about 2% of the sample.

Findings and caveats that apply to the study as a whole: Several of the top co-occurrence clusters appeared to be linked to parvovirus B19, influenza, CMV and Epstein-Barr virus, according to a later analysis. The sequencing pipeline was judged likely to have produced a cluster of highly shared sequence variants as a technical artifact. Correlated functional status among segregating V segments might reflect linkage disequilibrium, but an unknown experimental factor could not be ruled out. When HLA alleles, especially DR and DQ, strongly co-occurred, attributing TCR associations to individual alleles was difficult. The classifier was reported to diagnose cytomegalovirus status with high specificity and sensitivity in both the original cohort and the validation cohort. The study gave a list of 150 to 200 TCR beta chains associated with cytomegalovirus. Some IMGT-functional V segments, including TRBV6-2 and TRBV6-3, could not be distinguished by the 87-base-pair reads and were therefore excluded. Because some donors lacked HLA typing at each locus, the association tests relied only on the typed subset. A later analysis found that most CMV-associated TCR beta chains appeared HLA-restricted, with HLA associations seemingly driven largely by CMV exposure. Broadly in line with IMGT annotations, most TCR beta V segments showed up in productive rearrangements about 90% or about 30% of the time in an earlier analysis of 587 of the donors. CMV serostatus was the only immune exposure information available for the cohort. The authors suggested that the approach could potentially be generalized to other disease states and immunological phenotypes. Because counts were too low, roughly 16 rarely observed V segments, including chromosome 9 orphons, were excluded from the earlier analysis of several hundred of the donors. A further reported finding was that TCR beta sequences accurately predicted the HLA-A and HLA-B alleles for most subjects in the first cohort. In vitro tests confirmed that three of the cytomegalovirus-associated TCR beta chains recognize cytomegalovirus antigens. Most TCR sequences were seen in very few donors, while some public TCRs were found in many individuals. In a later analysis, TCR association rates were found to vary across HLA loci, with the most associated TCRs seen for DRB1 alleles and the fewest for HLA-C alleles. In a later analysis, 16,951 TCR beta sequences were associated with specific HLA alleles at a false discovery rate of 0.05. V-gene and J-gene trimming of TCR beta chains was associated with a missense DCLRE1C variant in a later genetic analysis, and the association was replicated in an independent cohort. In this cohort, only TCR beta chains were sequenced, and detectable features were limited by the absence of alpha or paired-chain data. In a later genetic analysis, fewer N-insertions in productive TCRs were reported among donors in an Asian-associated ancestry cluster than the roughly 700-donor mean. Sequencing depth was assumed to be roughly uniform across donors in the presence/absence analyses, though that assumption may not hold. In a later analysis, HLA-associated TCR beta chains showed more clonal expansion and lower generation probabilities than non-associated chains that were equally common.

Between the V and J ends, shortened by 0 bases and 9 bases respectively, the junction contains 15 bases. CDR1 MNHEY and CDR2 SVGAGI are derived from the germline V gene. From its cysteine to its phenylalanine, the CDR3 spans 16 amino acids. The sequence is cut down to CDR3 DNA, 48 bases in frame from base 1. The sample consisted of PBMCs. The sequence was collected from a human donor in good health. The sequence joins TRBV6-5 to TRBJ1-6; the D region possibly corresponds to TRBD1 (5 bases align). The nucleotide sequence is TGTGCCAGCAGTTACTCCAATGTGGCTCAGGGTTCACCCCTCCACTTT. Translated, this gives CASSYSNVAQGSPLHF.